One and the same sample provided the 20 T cell receptor beta chains below, sequenced in a study of technical replicates of blood from several donors. Libraries were prepared by immunoSEQ multiplex PCR; TCRdb keeps only in-frame clonotypes and omits some of them. The table has 98,000 or so clones, approximately 94% seen once; the top ten hold over 0.2%. Sequencing used T cells isolated from PBMCs. Every receptor here comes from a human donor in good health.

This chain joins TRBV11-2 and TRBJ2-7, with D uncertain. Germline-derived CDR1 and CDR2 are SGHAT and FQNNGV. CDR3 size: 14 residues. V lost 9 bases, J lost 0 bases, and 15 bases lay in between. This CDR3 is CASLRRKSSYEQYF. The DNA for the CDR3 is TGTGCCAGTCTAAGGCGGAAAAGCTCCTACGAGCAGTACTTC.

The J gene is TRBJ2-7, the V gene TRBV7-9, with 8 bases aligning to TRBD1. There are 14 residues in the CDR3. Losses at the gene ends were 6 bases for V and 3 bases for J; bases not matched to a gene: 7. The V gene's germline CDR1 is SEHNR and CDR2 FQNEAQ (reference sequence). This CDR3 is CASSSGQGFYEQYF. Written as DNA, the CDR3 is TGTGCCAGCAGTTCCGGACAGGGTTTCTACGAGCAGTACTTC.

The DNA of the CDR3 is TGTGCCAGCAGTTTAGACGGGACTTACAATGAGCAGTTCTTC. Amino acid sequence: CASSLDGTYNEQFF. This chain joins TRBV27 and TRBJ2-1, with D possibly TRBD2 on 6 matching bases. This CDR3 spans 14 amino acids. V was trimmed by 2 bases and J by 4 bases, leaving 9 bases between them. Germline lookup yields CDR1 MNHEY and CDR2 SMNVEV (reference sequence).

The CDR3 nucleotides read TGTGCCAGCAGCCTCAGGGGCCCCCAAGAGACCCAGTACTTC. Translated, it gives CASSLRGPQETQYF. The V gene is TRBV7-8, the J gene TRBJ2-5; possibly TRBD1 for D (6 bases). CDR1 and CDR2 (germline): SGHVS, FQNEAQ. Trimming pared 5 bases from V and 1 base from J, leaving 11 bases between. This CDR3 region has 14 residues.

To note about this clone: Distinct nucleotide sequences in the sample also encode this CDR3. The V and J genes are TRBV19 and TRBJ2-7; TRBD2 matches at 12 bases. The CDR3 contains 16 residues. J was trimmed by 5 bases and V by 6 bases; bases with no gene match: 11. Germline assignment: CDR1 LNHDA and CDR2 SQIVND (reference sequence). Written as DNA, the CDR3 is TGTGCCAGTAGGACTAGCGGGGGCTCTCCCTTCCACGAGCAGTACTTC. Translated, it gives CASRTSGGSPFHEQYF.

The genes are TRBV5-5 and TRBJ2-1; a possible D gene is TRBD1 (5 bases). The CDR3 runs 15 residues. Deletions cut 7 bases from V and 4 bases from J, with 18 bases between. The germline gives CDR1 SGHKS, CDR2 YYEKEE (reference sequence). In DNA, the CDR3 is TGTGCCAGCGGGCCGGAGTGGACAAATTACAATGAGCAGTTCTTC. Its protein product is CASGPEWTNYNEQFF.

The chain is built from TRBV5-1 and TRBJ2-5, with 9 bases that match TRBD2. This CDR3 contains 15 residues. The germline CDR1 and CDR2 sequences are SGHRS and YFSETQ. Trimming removed 6 bases from V and 0 bases from J; junction bases left unmatched: 6. The CDR3 spells CASTAAGGNQETQYF. The CDR3 nucleotides read TGCGCCAGCACAGCCGCGGGGGGGAACCAAGAGACCCAGTACTTC.

The chain is built from TRBV10-2 and TRBJ2-7; TRBD1 matches 8 bases. The CDR3 runs 14 residues. The germline gives CDR1 WSHSY, CDR2 SAAADI. With V trimmed by 3 bases and J by 5 bases, 6 bases remained unmatched. The CDR3 spells CASSEDRGSHEQYF. In DNA, the CDR3 is TGCGCCAGCAGTGAAGACAGGGGCAGCCACGAGCAGTACTTC.

The chain uses TRBV10-3 and TRBJ2-7; TRBD1 matches 9 bases. Germline lookup yields CDR1 ENHRY and CDR2 SYGVKD. V shed 9 bases and J 3 bases; nucleotides not matched to a gene: 6. The CDR3 consists of 13 residues. The CDR3 is CAMWTGVFYEQYF. Here the CDR3 DNA reads TGTGCCATGTGGACAGGGGTCTTCTACGAGCAGTACTTC.

The chain links TRBV10-3 to TRBJ2-1, with D tentatively TRBD2 (6 bases). From germline, CDR1 is ENHRY and CDR2 SYGVKD. Between the trimmed V and J ends, which lost 8 bases and 6 bases, there was a span of 17 bases. The CDR3 is 14 residues long. DNA of the CDR3: TGTGCCATCGCTGGGGGTCTAGCGTCCAATGAGCAGTTCTTC. It specifies CAIAGGLASNEQFF.

The chain is built from TRBV7-8 and TRBJ2-1, with 7 bases aligning to TRBD2. Germline assignment: CDR1 SGHVS and CDR2 FQNEAQ. V lost 3 bases to trimming and J lost 4 bases; unmatched junction nucleotides: 6. The CDR3 has 15 residues. The CDR3 protein is CASSFGPSGYNEQFF. CDR3 DNA: TGTGCCAGCAGCTTCGGGCCTAGCGGTTACAATGAGCAGTTCTTC. Full variable domain (outside the CDR3, taken from reference TRBV7-8 and TRBJ2-1): GAGVSQSPRYKVAKRGQDVALRCDPISGHVSLFWYQQALGQGPEFLTYFQNEAQLDKSGLPSDRFFAERPEGSVSTLKIQRTQQEDSAVYLCASSFGPSGYNEQFFGPGTRLTVL.

The chain employs TRBV13 and TRBJ2-2, with 9 bases fitting TRBD1. Germline-derived CDR1 and CDR2 are PRHDT and FYEKMQ (reference sequence). The CDR3 has 18 amino acids. V was clipped by 7 bases and J by 5 bases; unmatched bases: 17. The CDR3 nucleotides are TGTGCCAGCACCATTATACAACTAGACAGGGGGTATACCGGGGAGCTGTTTTTT. This codes for CASTIIQLDRGYTGELFF.

V and J are TRBV19 and TRBJ1-1; D not resolved. V lost 3 bases and J lost 1, with 9 bases in between. The germline V gene encodes CDR1 LNHDA and CDR2 SQIVND (reference sequence). The CDR3 loop spans 14 amino acids. The chain's CDR3 is CASSINAANTEAFF. CDR3 DNA sequence: TGTGCCAGTAGTATTAACGCGGCGAACACTGAAGCTTTCTTT.

The CDR3 is CASSLAFRGGGELFF. DNA for the CDR3: TGCGCCAGCAGCTTGGCGTTTAGGGGAGGCGGGGAGCTGTTTTTT. V is TRBV5-1 and J is TRBJ2-2; tentative D call: TRBD2 (6 bases). Germline V gene data show CDR1 as SGHRS and CDR2 as YFSETQ. V was shortened by 0 bases and J by 7 bases, with 13 bases between the two germline ends. The CDR3 extends over 15 amino acids.

The chain employs TRBV27 and TRBJ1-2; D not certain. The CDR3 is made up of 15 amino acids. Germline CDR1 and CDR2: MNHEY and SMNVEV (reference sequence). Trimming pared 4 bases from V and 1 base from J, leaving 13 bases between. The CDR3: CASSWRKQINYGYTF. CDR3 DNA: TGTGCCAGCAGTTGGAGGAAACAGATTAACTATGGCTACACCTTC.

This clone was observed a few times. V gene TRBV29-1 combines with J gene TRBJ1-1; possibly TRBD1 for D (5 bases). V was shortened by 8 bases and J by 5 bases, with 15 bases between the two germline ends. Looked up from germline, CDR1 is SQVTM and CDR2 is ANQGSEA. The CDR3 runs 12 residues. The CDR3 coding sequence is TGCAGCATCCACAGGTCCGGTACTGAAGCTTTCTTT. This sequence encodes CSIHRSGTEAFF.

The table lists this clone with a count of one. The chain links TRBV19 to TRBJ1-1; D ambiguous. This CDR3 has 13 amino acids. In germline, CDR1 is LNHDA, CDR2 SQIVND (reference sequence). V gave up 1 base and J gave up 0 bases, with 3 bases separating them. The CDR3 sequence is CASSIAVNTEAFF. The CDR3 bases are TGTGCCAGTAGTATAGCGGTGAACACTGAAGCTTTCTTT. The entire variable domain, with the rest obtained from reference TRBV19 and TRBJ1-1, is as follows: DGGITQSPKYLFRKEGQNVTLSCEQNLNHDAMYWYRQDPGQGLRLIYYSQIVNDFQKGDIAEGYSVSREKKESFPLTVTSAQKNPTAFYLCASSIAVNTEAFFGQGTRLTVV.

The V call is TRBV15, the J call TRBJ2-3, with D hard to call. This CDR3 is 14 amino acids long. In germline, CDR1 is LNHNV, CDR2 YYDKDF (reference sequence). Trimming took off 2 bases at V and 3 bases at J, with 9 bases between the two ends. The CDR3 DNA follows: TGTGCCACCAGCAGAACGGCGGAGACAGATACGCAGTATTTT. Translating gives CATSRTAETDTQYF.

The chain employs TRBV6-1 and TRBJ2-3; D might be TRBD1 (5 bases). The CDR3 extends over 14 amino acids. Between the trimmed V and J ends, which lost 4 bases and 2 bases, there was a span of 10 bases. CDR1 and CDR2 (germline): MNHNS, SASEGT. This chain's CDR3 is CASSGSTDTDTQYF. The CDR3 DNA is TGTGCCAGCAGTGGATCGACAGACACAGATACGCAGTATTTT.

V is TRBV19 and J is TRBJ1-6; D unclear. The CDR3 consists of 15 residues. Germline V gene lookup returns CDR1 LNHDA and CDR2 SQIVND (reference sequence). The V and J ends lost 4 bases and 10 bases respectively, with 17 bases between them. The CDR3: CASSSRELAESPLHF. The DNA for the CDR3 is TGTGCCAGTAGTAGCCGGGAGTTGGCGGAATCACCCCTCCACTTT. The complete variable domain, with remaining parts taken from reference TRBV19 and TRBJ1-6, reads DGGITQSPKYLFRKEGQNVTLSCEQNLNHDAMYWYRQDPGQGLRLIYYSQIVNDFQKGDIAEGYSVSREKKESFPLTVTSAQKNPTAFYLCASSSRELAESPLHFGNGTRLTVT.